Only one count was recorded for the clone carrying this T cell receptor (beta chain). This record comes from a study of blood T cell repertoires in COVID-19. Germline V lookup: CDR1 SGHDT, CDR2 YYEEEE. J lost 5 bases, V lost 4 bases, and 10 bases had no gene match. The CDR3 is 16 amino acids. TCRdb keeps only in-frame clones here, not all; method: immunoSEQ multiplex PCR. The table has about 230,000 clones, 81% seen once. Sample: peripheral blood. The chain has TRBV5-6 and TRBJ2-3; 10 nucleotides line up with TRBD2. This TCR derives from a woman older than 75 with COVID-19, enrolled during active disease. The CDR3 DNA is TGTGCCAGCAGCCCCCCCAGCGGGAGGGCACTAGATACGCAGTATTTT. This encodes CASSPPSGRALDTQYF.